The next 9 T cell receptor beta chains were all read from a single sample in a study of blood T cell repertoires in COVID-19. Measured with immunoSEQ multiplex PCR; TCRdb has only the in-frame clones, and not every one. The sample gives fewer than 250,000 clones, 82% of which show up once; 1.5% to 2% is in the top ten. The sample comprised peripheral blood. The receptors shown here come from a woman aged 80 or over with acute or convalescent COVID-19.

This clone was counted a single time. The chain carries TRBV7-8 and TRBJ2-1; D is unresolved. V lost 1 base to trimming and J lost 2 bases, with 12 bases between them. This CDR3 region has 16 residues. The V gene's germline CDR1 is SGHVS and CDR2 FQNEAQ. In DNA, the CDR3 is TGTGCCAGCAGCTTAGGGGTGACTGAAGCCTACAATGAGCAGTTCTTC. Amino acid sequence: CASSLGVTEAYNEQFF. Looking up the rest from reference TRBV7-8 and TRBJ2-1 gives the full variable domain: GAGVSQSPRYKVAKRGQDVALRCDPISGHVSLFWYQQALGQGPEFLTYFQNEAQLDKSGLPSDRFFAERPEGSVSTLKIQRTQQEDSAVYLCASSLGVTEAYNEQFFGPGTRLTVL.

This clone was picked up a small number of times. The chain uses TRBV5-6 and TRBJ1-2; no definite D call. The germline gives CDR1 SGHDT, CDR2 YYEEEE. Deletions cut 0 bases from V and 5 bases from J, with 11 bases between. The CDR3 is 14 residues long. CDR3 bases: TGTGCCAGCAGCTTGGGCCAGGATATTTATGGCTACACCTTC. It is translated as CASSLGQDIYGYTF.

The chain carries TRBV5-1 and TRBJ2-3; no firm D call. The V end was cut by 1 base, the J end by 3 bases, with 12 bases between. CDR1 SGHRS and CDR2 YFSETQ come from the germline V gene. The CDR3 covers 15 residues. The CDR3 protein is CASSLSSLSTDTQYF. CDR3 DNA sequence: TGCGCCAGCAGCTTGTCCTCCCTCAGTACAGATACGCAGTATTTT.

The CDR3 loop is CASSLGQPNSPLHF. The DNA for the CDR3 is TGCGCCAGCAGCTTGGGACAGCCGAATTCACCCCTCCACTTT. The rearrangement links TRBV5-1 to TRBJ1-6, with D tentatively TRBD1 (5 bases). Germline V gene sequence: CDR1 SGHRS, CDR2 YFSETQ. The CDR3 covers 14 residues. V lost 0 bases, J lost 7 bases, and 8 bases lay in between.

The gene calls are TRBV6-5 and TRBJ2-1; 11 positions agree with TRBD2. The CDR3 spans 16 residues. V dropped 4 bases and J dropped 7; count of bases not matched to a gene: 9. Per the germline V gene, CDR1 is MNHEY and CDR2 is SVGAGI. CDR3 DNA sequence: TGTGCCAGCAGTTCGCTAGCGGGAGGTTCGTTGAATGAGCAGTTCTTC. This gives the protein CASSSLAGGSLNEQFF.

The J gene is TRBJ2-1, the V gene TRBV5-1, with D perhaps TRBD1 (7 bases). The germline V gene has CDR1 SGHRS and CDR2 YFSETQ. The germline V and J ends were trimmed by 2 bases and 4 bases, with 16 bases remaining between them. This CDR3 spans 16 amino acids. The CDR3 sequence is CASSFTGGQIYNEQFF. The DNA for the CDR3 is TGCGCCAGCAGCTTCACCGGGGGACAGATTTACAATGAGCAGTTCTTC.

The V call is TRBV30, the J call TRBJ1-3; tentatively, D is TRBD1 (5 bases). Germline CDR1 is GTSNPN and CDR2 is SVGIG (reference sequence). This CDR3 is 15 amino acids long. V lost 0 bases, J lost 2 bases, and 11 bases lay in between. The CDR3 nucleotides read TGTGCCTGGAGTGTACTAAGGGGCCCTGGAAACACCATATATTTT. This gives the protein CAWSVLRGPGNTIYF.

In its sample, this clone was seen a few times. The chain employs TRBV28 and TRBJ1-4, with a possible D match to TRBD1 (5 bases). This CDR3 comprises 14 residues. Germline CDR1 MDHEN, CDR2 SYDVKM. V was trimmed by 3 bases and J by 8 bases, leaving 13 bases between them. The CDR3 DNA reads TGTGCCAGCAGTTTTCAGGGAATGGGAGAAAAACTGTTTTTT. Its translation: CASSFQGMGEKLFF.

The genes are TRBV5-6 and TRBJ2-5; 12 positions agree with TRBD1. CDR1 and CDR2 (germline): SGHDT, YYEEEE. There are 15 residues in the CDR3. After removal of 4 bases from V and 7 bases from J, the junction contained 8 bases not matched to a gene. As DNA, the CDR3 is TGTGCCAGCAGCCCCGGGACAGGGGGCGTTGGGACCCAGTACTTC. Amino acid sequence: CASSPGTGGVGTQYF.